This T cell receptor beta chain was captured in a study of blood T cell repertoires in COVID-19. Across the whole study: COVID-19 samples collected from the United States, Italy and Spain covered acute and convalescent phases. T cells, B-cell-depleted T cells, or PBMCs provided the cDNA or gDNA that served as material.

A Seattle source enrolled patients during active infection and followed them longitudinally. In the original analysis: Amplified reference gene primers provided the basis for estimating nucleated cell counts. Assay used: immunoSEQ multiplex PCR; TCRdb lists only in-frame clones, some missing. V and J calls and clone size are given by that table; D and trimming were obtained from the DNA. The repertoire holds hundreds of thousands of clones, with approximately 86% as singletons. The germline CDR1 and CDR2 sequences are SGHAT and FQNNGV. This CDR3 is 12 amino acids long. V gave up 3 bases and J gave up 4 bases, with 5 bases separating them.

The J gene is TRBJ2-3, the V gene TRBV11-2; D remains unclear. Material: peripheral blood. The receptor was derived from an older woman with COVID-19, enrolled during active disease. The CDR3 bases are TGTGCCAGCAGCTTCTACCCAGATACGCAGTATTTT. As protein: CASSFYPDTQYF.